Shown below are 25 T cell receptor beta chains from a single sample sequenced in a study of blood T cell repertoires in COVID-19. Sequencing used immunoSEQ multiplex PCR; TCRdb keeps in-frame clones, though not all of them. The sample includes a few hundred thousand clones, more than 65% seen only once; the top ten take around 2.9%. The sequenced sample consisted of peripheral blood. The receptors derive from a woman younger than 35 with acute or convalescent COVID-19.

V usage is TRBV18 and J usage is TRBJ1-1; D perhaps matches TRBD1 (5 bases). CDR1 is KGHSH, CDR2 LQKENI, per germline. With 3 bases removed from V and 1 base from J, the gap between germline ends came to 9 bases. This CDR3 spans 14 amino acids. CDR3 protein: CASSPQGRNTEAFF. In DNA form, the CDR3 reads TGTGCCAGCTCACCCCAGGGAAGGAACACTGAAGCTTTCTTT.

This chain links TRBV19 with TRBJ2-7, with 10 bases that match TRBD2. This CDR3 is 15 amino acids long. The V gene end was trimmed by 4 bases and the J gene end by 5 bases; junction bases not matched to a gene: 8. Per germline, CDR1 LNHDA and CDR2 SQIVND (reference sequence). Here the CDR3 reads CASSNLAGVRNEQYF. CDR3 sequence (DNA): TGTGCCAGTAGTAATCTAGCGGGAGTTCGGAACGAGCAGTACTTC. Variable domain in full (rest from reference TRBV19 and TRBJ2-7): DGGITQSPKYLFRKEGQNVTLSCEQNLNHDAMYWYRQDPGQGLRLIYYSQIVNDFQKGDIAEGYSVSREKKESFPLTVTSAQKNPTAFYLCASSNLAGVRNEQYFGPGTRLTVT.

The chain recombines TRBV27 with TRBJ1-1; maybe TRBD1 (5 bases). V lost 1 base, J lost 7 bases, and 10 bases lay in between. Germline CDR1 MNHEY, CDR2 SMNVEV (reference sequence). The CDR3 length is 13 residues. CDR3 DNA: TGTGCCAGCAGTTTATTTTGGGGGGATGAAGCTTTCTTT. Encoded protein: CASSLFWGDEAFF.

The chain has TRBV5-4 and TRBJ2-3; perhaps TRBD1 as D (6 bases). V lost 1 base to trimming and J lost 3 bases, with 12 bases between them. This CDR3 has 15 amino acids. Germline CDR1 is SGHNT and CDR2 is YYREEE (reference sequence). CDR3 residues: CASSLSRTDTDTQYF. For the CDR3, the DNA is TGTGCCAGCAGCTTGTCAAGGACAGATACAGATACGCAGTATTTT.

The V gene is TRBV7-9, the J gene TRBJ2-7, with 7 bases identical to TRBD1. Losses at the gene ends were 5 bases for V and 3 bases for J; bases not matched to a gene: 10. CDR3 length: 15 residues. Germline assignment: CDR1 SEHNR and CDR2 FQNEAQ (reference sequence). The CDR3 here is CASSVITGVVYEQYF. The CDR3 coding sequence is TGTGCCAGCAGCGTGATAACAGGGGTTGTCTACGAGCAGTACTTC. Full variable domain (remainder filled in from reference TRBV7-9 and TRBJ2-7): DTGVSQNPRHKITKRGQNVTFRCDPISEHNRLYWYRQTLGQGPEFLTYFQNEAQLEKSRLLSDRFSAERPKGSFSTLEIQRTEQGDSAMYLCASSVITGVVYEQYFGPGTRLTVT.

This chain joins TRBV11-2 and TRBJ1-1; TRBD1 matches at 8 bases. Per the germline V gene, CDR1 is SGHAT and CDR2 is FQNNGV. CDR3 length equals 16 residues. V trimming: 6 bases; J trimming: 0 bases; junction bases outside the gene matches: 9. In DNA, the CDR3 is TGTGCCAGCAGTCGTCTGACAGGGGCTGTGAACACTGAAGCTTTCTTT. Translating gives CASSRLTGAVNTEAFF.

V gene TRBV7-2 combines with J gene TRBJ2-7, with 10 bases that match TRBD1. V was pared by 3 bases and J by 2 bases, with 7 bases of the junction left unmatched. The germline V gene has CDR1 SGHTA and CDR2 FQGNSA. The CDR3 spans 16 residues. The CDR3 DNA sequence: TGTGCCAGCAGCTTTCGAGGGACAGGGGTAACCTACGAGCAGTACTTC. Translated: CASSFRGTGVTYEQYF.

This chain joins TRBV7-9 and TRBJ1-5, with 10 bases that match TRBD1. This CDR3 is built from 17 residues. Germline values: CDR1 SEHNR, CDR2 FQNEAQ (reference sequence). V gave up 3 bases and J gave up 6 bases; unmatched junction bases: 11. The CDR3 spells CASSLGLTGGAPQPQHF. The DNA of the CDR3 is TGTGCCAGCAGCTTGGGTCTGACAGGGGGCGCCCCTCAGCCCCAGCATTTT. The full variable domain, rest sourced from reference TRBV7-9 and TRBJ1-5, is DTGVSQNPRHKITKRGQNVTFRCDPISEHNRLYWYRQTLGQGPEFLTYFQNEAQLEKSRLLSDRFSAERPKGSFSTLEIQRTEQGDSAMYLCASSLGLTGGAPQPQHFGDGTRLSIL.

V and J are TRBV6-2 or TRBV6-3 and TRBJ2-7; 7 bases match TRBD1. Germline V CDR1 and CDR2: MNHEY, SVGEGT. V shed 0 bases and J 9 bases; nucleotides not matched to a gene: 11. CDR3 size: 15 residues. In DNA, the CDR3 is TGTGCCAGCAGTTACTCGGTAGGGGGCTCGACGGGGCAGTACTTC. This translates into CASSYSVGGSTGQYF.

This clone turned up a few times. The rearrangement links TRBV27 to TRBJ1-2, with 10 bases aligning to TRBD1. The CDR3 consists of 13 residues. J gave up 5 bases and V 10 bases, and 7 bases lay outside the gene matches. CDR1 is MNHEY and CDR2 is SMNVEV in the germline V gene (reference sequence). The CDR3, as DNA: TGTGCCAATGGGACAGGGGAAGGTTATGGCTACACCTTC. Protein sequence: CANGTGEGYGYTF.

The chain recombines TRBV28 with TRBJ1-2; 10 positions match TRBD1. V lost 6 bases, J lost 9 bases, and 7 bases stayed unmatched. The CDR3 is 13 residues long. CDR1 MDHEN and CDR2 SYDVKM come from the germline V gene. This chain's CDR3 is CASRTGTGVRYTF. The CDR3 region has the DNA TGTGCCAGCAGAACCGGGACAGGGGTGCGCTACACCTTC.

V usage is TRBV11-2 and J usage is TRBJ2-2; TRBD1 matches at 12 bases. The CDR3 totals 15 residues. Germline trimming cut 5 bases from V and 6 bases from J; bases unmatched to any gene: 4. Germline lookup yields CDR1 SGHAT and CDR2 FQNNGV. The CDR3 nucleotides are TGTGCCAGCAGCCTTGGGACAGGGGGCTCCGGGGAGCTGTTTTTT. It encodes CASSLGTGGSGELFF.

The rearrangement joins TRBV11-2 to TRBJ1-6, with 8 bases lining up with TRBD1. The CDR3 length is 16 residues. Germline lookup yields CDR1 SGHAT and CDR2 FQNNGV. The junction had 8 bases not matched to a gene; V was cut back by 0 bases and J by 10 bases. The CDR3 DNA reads TGTGCCAGCAGCTTAGATCACGGGACAGGACGATCACCCCTCCACTTT. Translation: CASSLDHGTGRSPLHF. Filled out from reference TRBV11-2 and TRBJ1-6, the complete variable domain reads EAGVAQSPRYKIIEKRQSVAFWCNPISGHATLYWYQQILGQGPKLLIQFQNNGVVDDSQLPKDRFSAERLKGVDSTLKIQPAKLEDSAVYLCASSLDHGTGRSPLHFGNGTRLTVT.

In nucleotides, the CDR3 is TGCAGCGTTGAAGCCGGAGCCTCTGGAAACACCATATATTTT. This encodes CSVEAGASGNTIYF. V usage is TRBV29-1 and J usage is TRBJ1-3, with D unclear. The CDR3 sequence is 14 residues long. V shed 1 base and J shed 0 bases, with 7 bases lying between them. From germline, CDR1 is SQVTM and CDR2 ANQGSEA.

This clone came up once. The chain's CDR3 is CASSLEGGLGQVAEAFF. The CDR3 DNA reads TGTGCCAGCAGCTTAGAAGGAGGGCTCGGGCAGGTTGCTGAAGCTTTCTTT. The chain carries TRBV7-6 and TRBJ1-1; no reliable D call. Germline V CDR1 and CDR2: SGHVS, FNYEAQ. The CDR3 sequence is 17 residues long. V lost 1 base, J lost 6 bases, and 21 bases lay in between.

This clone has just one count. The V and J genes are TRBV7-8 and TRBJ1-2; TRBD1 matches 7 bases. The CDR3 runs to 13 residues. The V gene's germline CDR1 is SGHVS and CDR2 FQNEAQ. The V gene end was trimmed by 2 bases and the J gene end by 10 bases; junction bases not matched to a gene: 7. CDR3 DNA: TGTGCCAGCAGCTTACGGACAGGTCTAGCCTACACCTTC. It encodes CASSLRTGLAYTF.

CDR3 amino acids: CASSYARGNIQYF. In DNA, the CDR3 is TGTGCCAGCAGTTACGCCAGGGGGAACATTCAGTACTTC. The chain carries TRBV6-5 and TRBJ2-4; 7 positions agree with TRBD1. This CDR3 is built from 13 residues. CDR1 and CDR2 from the germline V gene are MNHEY and SVGAGI. The V and J ends lost 2 bases and 7 bases, in that order; junction bases with no gene match: 2.

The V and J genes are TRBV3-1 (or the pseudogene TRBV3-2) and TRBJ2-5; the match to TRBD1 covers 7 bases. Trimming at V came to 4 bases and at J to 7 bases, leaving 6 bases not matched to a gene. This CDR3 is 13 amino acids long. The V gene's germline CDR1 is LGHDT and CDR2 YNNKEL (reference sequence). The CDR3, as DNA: TGTGCCAGCAGCCCAGAGGGGGCAGGGACCCAGTACTTC. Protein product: CASSPEGAGTQYF.

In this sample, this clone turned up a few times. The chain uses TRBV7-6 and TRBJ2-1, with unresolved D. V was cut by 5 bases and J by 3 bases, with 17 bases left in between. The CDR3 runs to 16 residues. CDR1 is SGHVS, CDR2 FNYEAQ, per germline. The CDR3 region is CASSISLNPVYNEQFF. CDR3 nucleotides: TGTGCCAGCAGCATAAGCCTGAACCCGGTCTACAATGAGCAGTTCTTC.

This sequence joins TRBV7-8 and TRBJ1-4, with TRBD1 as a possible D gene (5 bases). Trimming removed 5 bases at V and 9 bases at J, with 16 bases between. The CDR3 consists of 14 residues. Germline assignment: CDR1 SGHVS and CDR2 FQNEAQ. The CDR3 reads CASSDHPQGQKLFF. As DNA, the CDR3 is TGTGCCAGCAGCGATCATCCGCAGGGTCAAAAACTGTTTTTT.

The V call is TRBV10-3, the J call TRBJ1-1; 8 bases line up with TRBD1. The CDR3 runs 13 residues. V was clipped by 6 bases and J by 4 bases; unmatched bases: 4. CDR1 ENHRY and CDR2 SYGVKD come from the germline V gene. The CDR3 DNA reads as TGTGCCATCAGGGACAGGGCGGGCACTGAAGCTTTCTTT. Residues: CAIRDRAGTEAFF.

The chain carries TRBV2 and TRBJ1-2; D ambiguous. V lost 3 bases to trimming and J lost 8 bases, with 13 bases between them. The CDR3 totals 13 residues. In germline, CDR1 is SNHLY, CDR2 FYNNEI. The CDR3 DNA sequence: TGTGCCAGCAGTGACGCCGGACTAGGCGGCTACACCTTC. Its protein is CASSDAGLGGYTF.

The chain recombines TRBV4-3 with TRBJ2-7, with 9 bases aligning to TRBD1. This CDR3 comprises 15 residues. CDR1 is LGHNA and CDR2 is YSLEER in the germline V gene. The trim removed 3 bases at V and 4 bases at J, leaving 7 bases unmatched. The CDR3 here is CASSHSTGGAYEQYF. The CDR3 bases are TGCGCCAGCAGCCATAGTACAGGGGGCGCGTACGAGCAGTACTTC.

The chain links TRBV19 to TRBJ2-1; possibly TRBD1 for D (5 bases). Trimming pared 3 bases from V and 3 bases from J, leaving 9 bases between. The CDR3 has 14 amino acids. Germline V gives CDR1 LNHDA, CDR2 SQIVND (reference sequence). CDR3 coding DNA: TGTGCCAGTAGTATCTCAGGGTACTACAATGAGCAGTTCTTC. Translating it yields CASSISGYYNEQFF.

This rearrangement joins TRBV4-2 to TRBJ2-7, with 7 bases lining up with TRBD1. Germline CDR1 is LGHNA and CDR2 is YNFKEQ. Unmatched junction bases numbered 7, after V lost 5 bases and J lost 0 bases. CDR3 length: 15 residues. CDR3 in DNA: TGTGCCAGCAGCTCAGGCTGGGACAGCTCCTACGAGCAGTACTTC. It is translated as CASSSGWDSSYEQYF.